The T cell receptor (beta chain) described here comes from a study of blood T cell repertoires in COVID-19. Turning to the study itself: The samples span acute and convalescent COVID-19 from the United States, Italy and Spain.

Seattle researchers signed up patients amid active infection and tracked them longitudinally. The assay was immunoSEQ multiplex PCR, and TCRdb's table has in-frame clones only and misses some. The table shows over 90,000 clones, with roughly 81% occurring only once. The CDR3 spans 14 residues. After removal of 3 bases from V and 5 bases from J, the junction contained 6 bases not matched to a gene. Germline V gene sequence: CDR1 SGHRS, CDR2 YFSETQ. The source is a man older than 75 with COVID-19, enrolled during active disease. The chain joins TRBV5-1 to TRBJ2-5, with 8 bases that match TRBD2. Sequencing was performed on peripheral blood. In DNA form, the CDR3 reads TGCGCCAGCAGCTCGGGACTAGGGGGGGAGACCCAGTACTTC. As protein: CASSSGLGGETQYF.